This entry lists 31 T cell receptor beta chains sequenced from one sample in a study of blood T cell repertoires in COVID-19. The table came from immunoSEQ multiplex PCR; TCRdb's copy has only in-frame clones and leaves some out. This sample carries around 300,000 clones, over 75% of them seen once, and the ten largest clones take roughly 14%. Source material: peripheral blood. Receptors originate from a human donor in a cohort sampled during active COVID-19.

With regard to this clone: A junction boundary mismatches the germline segment, possibly from a read error. V gene TRBV6-2 or TRBV6-3 combines with J gene TRBJ2-7; 12 positions match TRBD2. CDR3 length equals 15 residues. Germline values: CDR1 MNHEY, CDR2 SVGEGT. The CDR3, as DNA: TGTGCCAGCAGTAACTCAGGACTAGCGGGATACGAGCAGTACTTC. The encoded protein is CASSNSGLAGYEQYF.

The J gene is TRBJ2-3, the V gene TRBV24-1, with 8 bases aligning to TRBD2. Germline CDR1 KGHDR, CDR2 SFDVKD. This CDR3 has 14 amino acids. V lost 3 bases to trimming and J lost 6 bases; unmatched junction nucleotides: 4. The CDR3 reads CATSDPGGRDTQYF. The DNA for the CDR3 is TGTGCCACCAGTGATCCGGGGGGGCGGGATACGCAGTATTTT.

V is TRBV5-1 and J is TRBJ2-7, with 8 bases fitting TRBD1. The V gene end was trimmed by 2 bases and the J gene end by 5 bases; junction bases not matched to a gene: 9. Germline CDR1 reads SGHRS; CDR2 reads YFSETQ. This CDR3 is 15 amino acids long. This chain's CDR3 is CASSLLTGGTNEQYF. CDR3 bases: TGCGCCAGCAGCTTATTAACAGGGGGGACCAACGAGCAGTACTTC. Filled out from reference TRBV5-1 and TRBJ2-7, the complete variable domain reads KAGVTQTPRYLIKTRGQQVTLSCSPISGHRSVSWYQQTPGQGLQFLFEYFSETQRNKGNFPGRFSGRQFSNSRSEMNVSTLELGDSALYLCASSLLTGGTNEQYFGPGTRLTVT.

The count of this clone is one. The rearrangement joins TRBV3-1 (or the pseudogene TRBV3-2) to TRBJ2-7; the match to TRBD1 covers 11 bases. V lost 3 bases and J lost 6; bases outside the gene matches: 10. The CDR3 length is 16 residues. Germline lookup yields CDR1 LGHDT and CDR2 YNNKEL (reference sequence). The CDR3 sequence: CASSHAGTGGVSEQYF. The CDR3 nucleotides read TGTGCCAGCAGCCACGCCGGGACAGGGGGAGTGAGCGAGCAGTACTTC.

This CDR3 is CATRTEQETQYF. The CDR3 DNA reads TGTGCCACCCGGACAGAACAAGAGACCCAGTACTTC. The J gene is TRBJ2-5, the V gene TRBV24-1; TRBD1 might be the D (6 bases). The CDR3 sequence is 12 residues long. V lost 9 bases to trimming and J lost 2 bases, with 9 bases between them. The germline gives CDR1 KGHDR, CDR2 SFDVKD.

This clone has just one count. The chain couples TRBV14 to TRBJ2-2; 12 nucleotides line up with TRBD1. J gave up 2 bases and V 7 bases, and 5 bases lay outside the gene matches. CDR3 length: 16 amino acids. The germline V gene has CDR1 SGHDN and CDR2 FVKESK. CDR3 nucleotide sequence: TGTGCCAGCACAGGGACAGGGGGCGTCAACACCGGGGAGCTGTTTTTT. Protein product: CASTGTGGVNTGELFF.

The genes are TRBV18 and TRBJ1-1; the D is unclear. V was pared by 2 bases and J by 8 bases, with 12 bases between. Germline loops: CDR1 KGHSH, CDR2 LQKENI. The CDR3 is 13 residues long. CDR3 sequence (DNA): TGTGCCAGCTCACCATCCCCGCAGGCGGAAGCTTTCTTT. Protein sequence: CASSPSPQAEAFF.

This clone was counted once. V and J are TRBV19 and TRBJ1-5; D perhaps matches TRBD1 (5 bases). This CDR3 comprises 12 residues. Germline assignment: CDR1 LNHDA and CDR2 SQIVND (reference sequence). Between the trimmed V and J ends, which lost 9 bases and 7 bases, there was a span of 13 bases. CDR3 region: CASAGRTQPQHF. CDR3 DNA sequence: TGTGCCAGCGCTGGGCGGACACAGCCCCAGCATTTT.

This chain joins TRBV24-1 and TRBJ2-3, with TRBD1 matching over 10 bases. Looked up from germline, CDR1 is KGHDR and CDR2 is SFDVKD. The CDR3 is 16 residues long. V lost 4 bases and J lost 1; bases outside the gene matches: 4. The CDR3 sequence: CATSDPGTGGTDTQYF. The CDR3 region has the DNA TGTGCCACCAGTGACCCGGGGACAGGGGGCACAGATACGCAGTATTTT.

This clone was detected only once. This chain connects TRBV27 to TRBJ1-2; TRBD1 might be the D (5 bases). Trimming pared 2 bases from V and 6 bases from J, leaving 10 bases between. Per germline, CDR1 MNHEY and CDR2 SMNVEV (reference sequence). The CDR3 is 13 amino acids. The CDR3 sequence is CASSLRGLNGYTF. The CDR3, as DNA: TGTGCCAGCAGTTTAAGGGGACTGAATGGCTACACCTTC.

The chain links TRBV11-2 to TRBJ1-1; 10 bases are shared with TRBD1. Germline CDR1 and CDR2: SGHAT and FQNNGV. CDR3 size: 14 residues. The V segment lost 5 bases and the J segment 10 bases; nucleotides outside the gene matches: 10. CDR3 residues: CASSGETGGIRAFF. The CDR3 DNA is TGTGCCAGCAGCGGAGAGACAGGGGGCATAAGAGCTTTCTTT.

The chain has TRBV12-3 or TRBV12-4 and TRBJ2-3, with D perhaps TRBD2 (6 bases). This CDR3 region has 12 residues. Trimming cost V 1 base and J 11 bases, with 10 bases left between them. The CDR3 DNA sequence: TGTGCCAGCAGTTTAGGGGGAGGCAGGCAGTATTTT. Its protein product is CASSLGGGRQYF.

The genes are TRBV19 and TRBJ1-1; D is unclear. This CDR3 spans 12 amino acids. Germline loops: CDR1 LNHDA, CDR2 SQIVND (reference sequence). Trimming took 7 bases from V and 1 from J, leaving 7 bases between them. CDR3 protein: CASNLRNTEAFF. The DNA for the CDR3 is TGTGCCAGTAATCTCAGGAACACTGAAGCTTTCTTT.

The rearrangement uses TRBV5-1 and TRBJ2-5; D remains unclear. Deletions cut 0 bases from V and 0 bases from J, with 15 bases between. CDR3 length: 17 residues. Germline loops: CDR1 SGHRS, CDR2 YFSETQ. The CDR3 sequence: CASSLGNGGAYQETQYF. CDR3 nucleotide sequence: TGCGCCAGCAGCTTGGGGAATGGCGGCGCGTACCAAGAGACCCAGTACTTC. Full variable domain (remainder filled in from reference TRBV5-1 and TRBJ2-5): KAGVTQTPRYLIKTRGQQVTLSCSPISGHRSVSWYQQTPGQGLQFLFEYFSETQRNKGNFPGRFSGRQFSNSRSEMNVSTLELGDSALYLCASSLGNGGAYQETQYFGPGTRLLVL.

The V and J genes are TRBV5-4 and TRBJ2-7, with D perhaps matching TRBD1 (6 bases). The CDR3 totals 15 residues. Germline V gives CDR1 SGHNT, CDR2 YYREEE (reference sequence). With 3 bases removed from V and 7 bases from J, the gap between germline ends came to 20 bases. The CDR3 sequence: CASSSQQGVQGEQYF. CDR3 DNA: TGTGCCAGCAGCTCGCAACAGGGCGTCCAGGGGGAGCAGTACTTC.

This clone came up once. The J gene is TRBJ1-3, the V gene TRBV25-1; 8 bases agree with TRBD1. This CDR3 is built from 16 residues. From germline, CDR1 is MGHDK and CDR2 SYGVNS. Trimming at V came to 3 bases and at J to 2 bases, leaving 6 bases not matched to a gene. The CDR3 is CASSDQGQGAGNTIYF. Here the CDR3 DNA reads TGTGCCAGCAGTGATCAAGGACAGGGCGCTGGAAACACCATATATTTT.

The chain carries TRBV5-5 and TRBJ1-5, with D unclear. V lost 4 bases to trimming and J lost 3 bases, with 11 bases between them. The CDR3 extends over 14 amino acids. Germline-derived CDR1 and CDR2 are SGHKS and YYEKEE (reference sequence). The CDR3 sequence is CASSPRSFNQPQHF. CDR3 coding DNA: TGTGCCAGCAGCCCGAGGAGTTTCAATCAGCCCCAGCATTTT.

This chain links TRBV7-9 with TRBJ2-7; D ambiguous. The CDR3 is made up of 11 amino acids. Germline CDR1 reads SEHNR; CDR2 reads FQNEAQ (reference sequence). V dropped 3 bases and J dropped 7 bases, with 7 bases sitting between them. CDR3 sequence (DNA): TGTGCCAGCAGCTTCGACTTTGAGCAGTACTTC. Protein: CASSFDFEQYF.

This clone is a singleton in its sample. The chain carries TRBV24-1 and TRBJ2-1; TRBD2 matches at 10 bases. With V trimmed by 3 bases and J by 8 bases, 6 bases remained unmatched. The CDR3 spans 15 residues. Germline CDR1 is KGHDR and CDR2 is SFDVKD. The CDR3 is CATSDSLAGVHEQFF. Here the CDR3 DNA reads TGTGCCACCAGTGATAGTCTAGCGGGAGTTCATGAGCAGTTCTTC.

This chain links TRBV3-1 (or the pseudogene TRBV3-2) with TRBJ2-5; TRBD2 aligns across 12 bases. Germline lookup yields CDR1 LGHDT and CDR2 YNNKEL (reference sequence). Trimming took 3 bases from V and 5 from J; bases not matched to a gene: 1. The CDR3 is 14 amino acids. CDR3 amino acids: CASSHGLAGETQYF. For the CDR3, the DNA is TGTGCCAGCAGCCACGGACTAGCGGGGGAGACCCAGTACTTC.

Points on this clone: This CDR3 is also generated by other DNA sequences in the sample. The J gene is TRBJ2-1, the V gene TRBV5-5; TRBD2 is a possible D gene (5 bases). Trimming took off 0 bases at V and 3 bases at J, with 7 bases between the two ends. The CDR3 has 14 residues. Germline V gene data show CDR1 as SGHKS and CDR2 as YYEKEE (reference sequence). The CDR3 coding sequence is TGTGCCAGCAGCTTGGGGGGAGACTACAATGAGCAGTTCTTC. This encodes CASSLGGDYNEQFF.

The sample holds one count of this clone. The rearrangement links TRBV5-1 to TRBJ2-1; the match to TRBD1 covers 10 bases. Germline V lookup: CDR1 SGHRS, CDR2 YFSETQ. J gave up 7 bases and V 5 bases, and 9 bases lay outside the gene matches. The CDR3 has 15 residues. CDR3 sequence (DNA): TGCGCCAGCAGGGCGGCGGGACAGGGGCAGAATGAGCAGTTCTTC. This codes for CASRAAGQGQNEQFF.

V is TRBV6-2 or TRBV6-3 and J is TRBJ1-1; a weak D match, TRBD1 (5 bases). Germline V gene data show CDR1 as MNHEY and CDR2 as SVGEGT. The CDR3 covers 17 residues. The germline V and J ends were trimmed by 2 bases and 1 base, with 17 bases remaining between them. CDR3 loop: CASSYTRRGPANTEAFF. The CDR3 DNA reads as TGTGCCAGCAGTTACACTCGGAGGGGACCCGCGAACACTGAAGCTTTCTTT.

The chain is built from TRBV19 and TRBJ2-7, with TRBD2 as a possible D gene (5 bases). V was pared by 5 bases and J by 4 bases, with 15 bases between. The CDR3 spans 14 residues. CDR1 and CDR2 (germline): LNHDA, SQIVND (reference sequence). In DNA form, the CDR3 reads TGTGCCAGTAGTCTAAGCGTTGGAGGTTACGAGCAGTACTTC. Protein: CASSLSVGGYEQYF.

This clone was found a few times. CDR3 coding DNA: TGTGCCAGCAGTTTCCTCCGAGGGTCCTACGAGCAGTACTTC. It is translated as CASSFLRGSYEQYF. The chain employs TRBV27 and TRBJ2-7; a weak D match, TRBD2 (5 bases). The CDR3 is 14 residues long. CDR1 MNHEY and CDR2 SMNVEV come from the germline V gene (reference sequence). Trimming shortened V by 3 bases and J by 1 base, and 10 bases separated the two germline ends.

This clone was counted between two and nine times. The junction does not match germline at one end; this may be a read error. The J gene is TRBJ1-2, the V gene TRBV2; 10 bases are a match to TRBD1. This CDR3 has 13 residues. Germline values: CDR1 SNHLY, CDR2 FYNNEI. The CDR3 DNA reads TGTGCCAGCAGGGCCGGACAGGGGGGACCTGTAAACTTC. It translates to CASRAGQGGPVNF.

The rearrangement joins TRBV7-9 to TRBJ1-1, with TRBD1 as a possible D gene (5 bases). This CDR3 region has 15 residues. CDR1 and CDR2 (germline): SEHNR, FQNEAQ (reference sequence). V was shortened by 5 bases and J by 1 base, with 14 bases between the two germline ends. The CDR3 spells CASSPRWGGNTEAFF. CDR3 coding DNA: TGTGCCAGCAGCCCCCGGTGGGGGGGGAACACTGAAGCTTTCTTT. The entire variable domain, with the rest obtained from reference TRBV7-9 and TRBJ1-1, is as follows: DTGVSQNPRHKITKRGQNVTFRCDPISEHNRLYWYRQTLGQGPEFLTYFQNEAQLEKSRLLSDRFSAERPKGSFSTLEIQRTEQGDSAMYLCASSPRWGGNTEAFFGQGTRLTVV.

The rearrangement uses TRBV14 and TRBJ2-5; 9 bases align to TRBD1. Trimming at V came to 2 bases and at J to 5 bases, leaving 6 bases not matched to a gene. Looked up from germline, CDR1 is SGHDN and CDR2 is FVKESK. The CDR3 sequence is 15 residues long. CDR3 in amino acids: CASSQLAGTGETQYF. The CDR3 coding sequence is TGTGCCAGCAGCCAACTCGCCGGGACAGGGGAGACCCAGTACTTC.

CDR3 bases: TGTGCCATTCCGGACAGAACTAATGAAAAACTGTTTTTT. Encoded protein: CAIPDRTNEKLFF. This rearrangement joins TRBV28 to TRBJ1-4; tentative D call: TRBD1 (6 bases). This CDR3 contains 13 residues. The V end lost 10 bases, the J end lost 1 base, and 10 bases lay between the germline ends. CDR1 MDHEN and CDR2 SYDVKM come from the germline V gene.

The rearrangement links TRBV6-5 to TRBJ1-1; unclear D gene. Germline values: CDR1 MNHEY, CDR2 SVGAGI. The CDR3 length is 14 residues. V shed 2 bases and J shed 6 bases, with 13 bases lying between them. CDR3 bases: TGTGCCAGCAGTTACGGGGAGGTGGGTGCTGAAGCTTTCTTT. Translating it yields CASSYGEVGAEAFF.

The chain links TRBV27 to TRBJ2-3; 11 nucleotides line up with TRBD2. Germline loops: CDR1 MNHEY, CDR2 SMNVEV (reference sequence). Trimming cost V 3 bases and J 2 bases; bases outside gene matches: 4. This CDR3 is built from 16 residues. CDR3 amino acids: CASSFRLAGTTDTQYF. The CDR3 DNA is TGTGCCAGCAGTTTTCGACTAGCGGGAACCACAGATACGCAGTATTTT.